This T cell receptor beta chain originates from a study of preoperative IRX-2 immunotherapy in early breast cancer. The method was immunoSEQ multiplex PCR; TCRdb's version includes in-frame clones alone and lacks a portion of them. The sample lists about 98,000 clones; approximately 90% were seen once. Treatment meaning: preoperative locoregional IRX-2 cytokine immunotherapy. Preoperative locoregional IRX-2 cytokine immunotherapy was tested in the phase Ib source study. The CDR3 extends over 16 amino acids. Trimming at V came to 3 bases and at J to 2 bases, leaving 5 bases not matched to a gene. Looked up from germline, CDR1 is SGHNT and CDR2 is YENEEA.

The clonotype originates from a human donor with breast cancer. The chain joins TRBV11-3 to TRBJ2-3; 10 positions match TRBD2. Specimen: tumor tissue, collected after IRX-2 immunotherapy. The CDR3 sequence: CASSFPSGGATDTQYF. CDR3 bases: TGTGCCAGCAGCTTCCCCAGCGGGGGGGCCACAGATACGCAGTATTTT.